One and the same sample provided the 9 T cell receptor beta chains below, sequenced in a study of T cell responses to AZD1222 COVID-19 vaccine. Libraries were prepared by immunoSEQ multiplex PCR; TCRdb keeps only in-frame clonotypes and omits some of them. The sample includes roughly 80,000 clones, roughly 85% of them seen just once. The sequencing here drew on peripheral blood, taken on day 0 of AZD1222 vaccination. The origin of the receptors is an adult in good health.

This clone was detected once. The rearrangement uses TRBV19 and TRBJ1-3; TRBD1 might be the D (6 bases). The CDR3 runs 14 residues. CDR1 is LNHDA, CDR2 SQIVND, per germline (reference sequence). Between the trimmed V and J ends, which lost 4 bases and 3 bases, there was a span of 10 bases. CDR3 sequence (DNA): TGTGCCAGTAGTACGCACAGGGTTGGAAACACCATATATTTT. Its protein product is CASSTHRVGNTIYF.

The V gene is TRBV12-5, the J gene TRBJ2-1; tentatively, D is TRBD1 (6 bases). The CDR3 runs 17 residues. Germline loops: CDR1 LGHNT, CDR2 FRNRAP. V was trimmed by 4 bases and J by 2 bases, leaving 18 bases between them. The CDR3: CASGYPAQGLTYNEQFF. CDR3 DNA: TGTGCTAGTGGTTACCCCGCCCAGGGGTTGACCTACAATGAGCAGTTCTTC.

The chain joins TRBV19 to TRBJ2-1, with 7 bases that match TRBD2. Germline V gene sequence: CDR1 LNHDA, CDR2 SQIVND (reference sequence). The CDR3 sequence is 15 residues long. The trim removed 2 bases at V and 2 bases at J, leaving 3 bases unmatched. CDR3 region: CASSIQREAYNEQFF. CDR3 DNA: TGTGCCAGTAGTATACAACGGGAGGCCTACAATGAGCAGTTCTTC.

The chain has TRBV7-3 and TRBJ2-3; TRBD1 is a possible D gene (6 bases). The CDR3 is 15 residues long. Germline CDR1 and CDR2: SGHTA and FQGTGA. V lost 5 bases, J lost 2 bases, and 14 bases lay in between. Here the CDR3 reads CASSPLGQSTDTQYF. CDR3 DNA: TGTGCCAGCAGCCCCCTTGGACAGTCCACAGATACGCAGTATTTT.

The V and J genes are TRBV30 and TRBJ2-5, with TRBD1 matching 8 bases. Per the germline V gene, CDR1 is GTSNPN and CDR2 is SVGIG (reference sequence). The CDR3 covers 14 residues. Trimming took 5 bases from V and 1 from J; bases not matched to a gene: 6. The DNA for the CDR3 is TGTGCCTGGGGGACAGGCGCAGCCCAAGAGACCCAGTACTTC. This translates into CAWGTGAAQETQYF.

This clone was seen only once. The chain employs TRBV27 and TRBJ1-5; 9 nucleotides agree with TRBD1. There are 15 residues in the CDR3. Germline V gives CDR1 MNHEY, CDR2 SMNVEV (reference sequence). The V and J ends lost 1 base and 5 bases, in that order; junction bases with no gene match: 3. This chain's CDR3 is CASSLYGTGYQPQHF. The CDR3 DNA reads as TGTGCCAGCAGTTTATATGGGACAGGGTATCAGCCCCAGCATTTT.

The chain is built from TRBV5-6 and TRBJ2-5, with 7 bases fitting TRBD2. With V trimmed by 3 bases and J by 5 bases, 7 bases remained unmatched. The CDR3 totals 14 residues. The germline CDR1 and CDR2 sequences are SGHDT and YYEEEE. In DNA form, the CDR3 reads TGTGCCAGCAGCTCTCGACTAGCAGACGAGACCCAGTACTTC. Translated, it gives CASSSRLADETQYF. Based on the CDR3 plus reference TRBV5-6 and TRBJ2-5, the full variable domain is DAGVTQSPTHLIKTRGQQVTLRCSPKSGHDTVSWYQQALGQGPQFIFQYYEEEERQRGNFPDRFSGHQFPNYSSELNVNALLLGDSALYLCASSSRLADETQYFGPGTRLLVL.

The chain combines TRBV6-5 with TRBJ1-1; D is ambiguous. The CDR3 consists of 13 residues. Trimming cost V 2 bases and J 6 bases, with 10 bases left between them. CDR1 and CDR2 from the germline V gene are MNHEY and SVGAGI. CDR3 coding DNA: TGTGCCAGCAGTTACGGCGTAAGTGCTGAAGCTTTCTTT. It specifies CASSYGVSAEAFF.

The chain carries TRBV3-1 (or the pseudogene TRBV3-2) and TRBJ1-3; D gene ambiguous. In germline, CDR1 is LGHDT, CDR2 YNNKEL (reference sequence). The ends were cut back, 1 base at V and 4 bases at J, with 8 bases in the middle. CDR3 length: 14 amino acids. For the CDR3, the DNA is TGTGCCAGCAGCCAAGGCATCCTGGGAAACACCATATATTTT. Its protein is CASSQGILGNTIYF.